Below are 20 T cell receptor beta chains sequenced from a single sample in a study of cytomegalovirus exposure and HLA in healthy donors. The protocol was immunoSEQ multiplex PCR, while the TCRdb copy is restricted to in-frame clones and leaves out a portion. The sample holds around 190,000 clones, approximately 85% seen once. Sequencing was carried out using PBMCs. Receptors were obtained from a woman between 18 and 30 years old in good health and CMV-seronegative.

The V gene is TRBV30, the J gene TRBJ2-7, with D possibly matching TRBD1 (6 bases). Germline values: CDR1 GTSNPN, CDR2 SVGIG (reference sequence). Trimming took off 1 base at V and 1 base at J, with 8 bases between the two ends. There are 13 residues in the CDR3. CDR3: CAWSAGQSYEQYF. The DNA for the CDR3 is TGTGCCTGGAGTGCTGGACAGTCCTACGAGCAGTACTTC.

The rearrangement joins TRBV27 to TRBJ2-4; possible D gene TRBD2, 6 bases. Germline V gene data show CDR1 as MNHEY and CDR2 as SMNVEV (reference sequence). This CDR3 region has 16 residues. The germline V and J ends were trimmed by 5 bases and 0 bases, with 14 bases remaining between them. CDR3 nucleotides: TGTGCCAGCAGTACGCCGGGGGACCGAGCCAAAAACATTCAGTACTTC. This translates into CASSTPGDRAKNIQYF.

The chain joins TRBV28 to TRBJ1-5; 7 bases agree with TRBD1. Germline CDR1 and CDR2: MDHEN and SYDVKM. The CDR3 is made up of 16 amino acids. The trim removed 2 bases at V and 4 bases at J, leaving 8 bases unmatched. CDR3 DNA sequence: TGTGCCAGCAGTTTAGACAGGGCCCCTCTAAATCAGCCCCAGCATTTT. It encodes CASSLDRAPLNQPQHF.

This chain joins TRBV5-6 and TRBJ2-7; TRBD1 is a possible D gene (6 bases). The CDR3 totals 14 residues. Germline V gene data show CDR1 as SGHDT and CDR2 as YYEEEE. Trimming pared 3 bases from V and 2 bases from J, leaving 12 bases between. CDR3 DNA sequence: TGTGCCAGCAGCTCCACAGGGATCGCCTACGAGCAGTACTTC. Protein: CASSSTGIAYEQYF.

The chain recombines TRBV18 with TRBJ2-7; D is undetermined. Trimming shortened V by 1 base and J by 3 bases, and 7 bases separated the two germline ends. Germline assignment: CDR1 KGHSH and CDR2 LQKENI. There are 13 residues in the CDR3. This chain's CDR3 is CASSPRLSYEQYF. Here the CDR3 DNA reads TGTGCCAGCTCACCACGTCTGAGCTACGAGCAGTACTTC. Together with reference TRBV18 and TRBJ2-7, the CDR3 gives the full variable domain: NAGVMQNPRHLVRRRGQEARLRCSPMKGHSHVYWYRQLPEEGLKFMVYLQKENIIDESGMPKERFSAEFPKEGPSILRIQQVVRGDSAAYFCASSPRLSYEQYFGPGTRLTVT.

The CDR3 sequence is CASSWAPGLTYEQYF. CDR3 nucleotide sequence: TGTGCCAGCAGTTGGGCACCGGGACTGACCTACGAGCAGTACTTC. The chain has TRBV27 and TRBJ2-7, with a possible D match to TRBD2 (6 bases). This CDR3 contains 15 residues. Germline-derived CDR1 and CDR2 are MNHEY and SMNVEV (reference sequence). V lost 4 bases to trimming and J lost 2 bases, with 15 bases between them.

This clone was detected only once. This sequence joins TRBV11-1 and TRBJ2-5; 7 bases fit TRBD2. Trimming at V came to 11 bases and at J to 5 bases, leaving 11 bases not matched to a gene. The CDR3 length is 13 residues. Germline V gene lookup returns CDR1 SGHAT and CDR2 FQDESV (reference sequence). This CDR3 is CASHQAGVETQYF. In nucleotides, the CDR3 is TGTGCCTCTCACCAGGCGGGGGTGGAGACCCAGTACTTC. The full variable domain, its missing parts supplied by reference TRBV11-1 and TRBJ2-5, is EAEVAQSPRYKITEKSQAVAFWCDPISGHATLYWYRQILGQGPELLVQFQDESVVDDSQLPKDRFSAERLKGVDSTLKIQPAELGDSAMYLCASHQAGVETQYFGPGTRLLVL.

The chain has TRBV2 and TRBJ1-6; D gene uncertain. Germline V lookup: CDR1 SNHLY, CDR2 FYNNEI. The CDR3 totals 14 residues. V lost 3 bases to trimming and J lost 9 bases, with 12 bases between them. As DNA, the CDR3 is TGTGCCAGCAGTGACCGAACAGCCAGTTCACCCCTCCACTTT. Translated: CASSDRTASSPLHF.

This clone was seen a single time. V and J are TRBV2 and TRBJ2-3; 12 bases are a match to TRBD2. CDR1 SNHLY and CDR2 FYNNEI come from the germline V gene. The V and J ends lost 6 bases and 4 bases, in that order; junction bases with no gene match: 2. The CDR3 covers 14 residues. Written as DNA, the CDR3 is TGTGCCAGCAGCCTAGCGGGAGGGGCAGATACGCAGTATTTT. Translated: CASSLAGGADTQYF.

The chain carries TRBV4-2 and TRBJ2-5; TRBD2 matches at 11 bases. The germline V gene has CDR1 LGHNA and CDR2 YNFKEQ. CDR3 length equals 18 residues. Unmatched junction bases numbered 10, after V lost 0 bases and J lost 4 bases. CDR3 loop: CASSQDPASGGRGETQYF. CDR3 nucleotides: TGTGCCAGCAGCCAAGATCCGGCTAGCGGGGGGCGGGGAGAGACCCAGTACTTC.

The chain uses TRBV13 and TRBJ1-1; a weak D match, TRBD1 (5 bases). The CDR3 is 16 residues long. Germline V gene sequence: CDR1 PRHDT, CDR2 FYEKMQ (reference sequence). The ends were cut back, 2 bases at V and 1 base at J, with 14 bases in the middle. DNA for the CDR3: TGTGCCAGCAGCTTATATGTGGGGCCGGCGAACACTGAAGCTTTCTTT. Protein: CASSLYVGPANTEAFF.

The chain carries TRBV7-2 and TRBJ1-2; 7 bases align to TRBD1. The ends lost 0 bases at V and 4 bases at J; junction bases unmatched: 5. The CDR3 extends over 15 amino acids. Germline lookup yields CDR1 SGHTA and CDR2 FQGNSA. CDR3 loop: CASSLARDSLYGYTF. In DNA form, the CDR3 reads TGTGCCAGCAGCTTAGCGCGGGACAGCCTCTATGGCTACACCTTC.

The chain couples TRBV10-2 to TRBJ2-5, with D possibly being TRBD2 (6 bases). The CDR3 runs to 15 residues. Germline CDR1 and CDR2: WSHSY and SAAADI. Between the trimmed V and J ends, which lost 7 bases and 2 bases, there was a span of 17 bases. The CDR3 region is CASTLRGSVQETQYF. In DNA, the CDR3 is TGCGCCAGCACTCTACGGGGGAGCGTACAAGAGACCCAGTACTTC.

The chain employs TRBV5-1 and TRBJ2-7; perhaps TRBD1 as D (5 bases). With 7 bases removed from V and 2 bases from J, the gap between germline ends came to 28 bases. CDR3 length: 18 residues. Germline V gene sequence: CDR1 SGHRS, CDR2 YFSETQ. The chain's CDR3 is CASGRTQGLVVPPYEQYF. For the CDR3, the DNA is TGCGCCAGCGGCAGGACGCAGGGTTTAGTTGTACCACCCTACGAGCAGTACTTC.

The rearrangement uses TRBV11-2 and TRBJ1-3; D is perhaps TRBD1 (5 bases). Germline V gene data show CDR1 as SGHAT and CDR2 as FQNNGV. V was clipped by 3 bases and J by 2 bases, with 14 bases between them. CDR3 length: 16 residues. CDR3 sequence reads: CASSFLLTAPGNTIYF. In DNA form, the CDR3 reads TGTGCCAGCAGCTTCCTATTGACAGCCCCTGGAAACACCATATATTTT.

This clone is a singleton in its sample. The chain couples TRBV19 to TRBJ1-5, with 8 positions matching TRBD1. The CDR3 covers 16 residues. CDR1 and CDR2 from the germline V gene are LNHDA and SQIVND (reference sequence). Trimming removed 5 bases from V and 3 bases from J; junction bases left unmatched: 9. The CDR3 DNA reads TGTGCCAGTAGTCCCACCGACAGGGGCTTCAATCAGCCCCAGCATTTT. Translation: CASSPTDRGFNQPQHF.

This chain links TRBV11-2 with TRBJ2-1; TRBD1 is a possible D gene (6 bases). The CDR3 is made up of 16 amino acids. In germline, CDR1 is SGHAT, CDR2 FQNNGV. Trimming pared 4 bases from V and 0 bases from J, leaving 13 bases between. DNA of the CDR3: TGTGCCAGCAGCTCAGTAGGGGGAAGCTCCTACAATGAGCAGTTCTTC. Encoded protein: CASSSVGGSSYNEQFF.

The chain joins TRBV29-1 to TRBJ1-2, with no clear D. V lost 6 bases and J lost 8, with 13 bases in between. CDR1 is SQVTM, CDR2 ANQGSEA, per germline. The CDR3 contains 11 residues. CDR3 DNA: TGCAGCGTCGGGTCCCTCCAGGGCTACACCTTC. Amino acid sequence: CSVGSLQGYTF.

The chain links TRBV5-1 to TRBJ1-1; the D is unclear. Trimming left V 1 base short and J 8 bases short, with 9 bases between. From germline, CDR1 is SGHRS and CDR2 YFSETQ. The CDR3 extends over 12 amino acids. CDR3 region: CASSLSSGEAFF. CDR3 sequence (DNA): TGCGCCAGCAGCTTGTCGTCGGGGGAAGCTTTCTTT.

The V gene is TRBV7-7, the J gene TRBJ2-2; TRBD2 aligns across 7 bases. This CDR3 contains 16 residues. CDR1 SSHAT and CDR2 FNYEAQ come from the germline V gene (reference sequence). Trimming took 1 base from V and 2 from J; bases not matched to a gene: 4. The CDR3 spells CASSLERGPNTGELFF. For the CDR3, the DNA is TGTGCCAGCAGCTTAGAGCGGGGACCCAACACCGGGGAGCTGTTTTTT.